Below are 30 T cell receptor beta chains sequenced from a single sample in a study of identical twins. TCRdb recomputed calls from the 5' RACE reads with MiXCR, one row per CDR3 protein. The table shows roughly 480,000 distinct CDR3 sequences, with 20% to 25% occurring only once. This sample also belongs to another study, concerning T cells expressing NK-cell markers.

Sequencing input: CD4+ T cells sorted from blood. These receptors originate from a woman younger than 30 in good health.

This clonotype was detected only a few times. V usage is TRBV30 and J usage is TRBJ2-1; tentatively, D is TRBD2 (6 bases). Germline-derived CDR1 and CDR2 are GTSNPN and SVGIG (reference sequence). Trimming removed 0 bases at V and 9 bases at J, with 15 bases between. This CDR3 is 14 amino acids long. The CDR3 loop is CAWSVNGRSAEQFF. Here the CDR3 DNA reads TGTGCCTGGAGTGTAAACGGGAGATCCGCTGAGCAGTTCTTC.

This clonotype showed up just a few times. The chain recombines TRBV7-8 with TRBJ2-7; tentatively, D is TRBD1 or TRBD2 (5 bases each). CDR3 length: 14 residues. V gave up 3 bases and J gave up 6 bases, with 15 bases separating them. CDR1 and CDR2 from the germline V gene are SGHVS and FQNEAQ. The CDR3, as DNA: TGTGCCAGCAGCTTGGACGGGACCCCCGCCGAGCAGTACTTC. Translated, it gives CASSLDGTPAEQYF.

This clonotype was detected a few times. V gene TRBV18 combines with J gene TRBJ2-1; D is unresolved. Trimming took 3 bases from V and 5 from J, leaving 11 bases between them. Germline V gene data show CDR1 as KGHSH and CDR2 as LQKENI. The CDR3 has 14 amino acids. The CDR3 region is CASSPQRDHNEQFF. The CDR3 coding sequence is TGTGCCAGCTCACCTCAAAGAGACCACAATGAGCAGTTCTTC.

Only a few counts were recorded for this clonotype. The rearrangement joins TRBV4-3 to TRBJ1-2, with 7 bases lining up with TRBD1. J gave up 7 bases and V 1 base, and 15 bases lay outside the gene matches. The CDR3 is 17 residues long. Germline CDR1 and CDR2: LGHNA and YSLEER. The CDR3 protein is CASSQVATTGTAVGYTF. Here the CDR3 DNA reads TGCGCCAGCAGCCAAGTTGCCACGACGGGGACAGCGGTTGGCTACACCTTC.

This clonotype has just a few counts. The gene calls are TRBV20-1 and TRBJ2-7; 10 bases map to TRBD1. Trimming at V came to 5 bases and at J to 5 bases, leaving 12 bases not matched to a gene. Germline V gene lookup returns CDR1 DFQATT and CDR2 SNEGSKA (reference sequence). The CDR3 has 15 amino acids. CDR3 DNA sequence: TGCAGTGCTTCGTTTCCGGGACAGGGGATTAACGAGCAGTACTTC. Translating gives CSASFPGQGINEQYF.

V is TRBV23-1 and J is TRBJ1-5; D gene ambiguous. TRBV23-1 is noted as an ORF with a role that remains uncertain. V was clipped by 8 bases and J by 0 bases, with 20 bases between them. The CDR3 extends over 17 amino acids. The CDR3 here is CASDQTAWAYSNQPQHF. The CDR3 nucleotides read TGCGCCAGCGATCAAACCGCCTGGGCCTATAGCAATCAGCCCCAGCATTTT.

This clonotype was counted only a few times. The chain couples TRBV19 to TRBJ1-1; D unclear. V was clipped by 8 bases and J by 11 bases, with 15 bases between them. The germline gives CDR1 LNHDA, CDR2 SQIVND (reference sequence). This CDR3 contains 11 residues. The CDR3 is CASRDFRGAFF. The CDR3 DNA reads TGTGCCAGTCGAGATTTCCGTGGTGCTTTCTTT.

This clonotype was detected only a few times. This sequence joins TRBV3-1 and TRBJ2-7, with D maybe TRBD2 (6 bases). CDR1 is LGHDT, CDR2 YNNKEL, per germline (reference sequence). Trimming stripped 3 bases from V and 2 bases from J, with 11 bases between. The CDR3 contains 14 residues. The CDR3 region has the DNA TGTGCCAGCAGCCAGCCTAGCGAAGCCTACGAGCAGTACTTC. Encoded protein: CASSQPSEAYEQYF.

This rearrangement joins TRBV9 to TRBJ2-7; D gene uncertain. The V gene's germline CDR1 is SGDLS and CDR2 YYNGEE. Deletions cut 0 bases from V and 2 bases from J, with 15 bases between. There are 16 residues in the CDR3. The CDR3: CASSVATFRATYEQYF. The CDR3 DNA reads TGTGCCAGCAGCGTAGCAACTTTTCGGGCCACCTACGAGCAGTACTTC.

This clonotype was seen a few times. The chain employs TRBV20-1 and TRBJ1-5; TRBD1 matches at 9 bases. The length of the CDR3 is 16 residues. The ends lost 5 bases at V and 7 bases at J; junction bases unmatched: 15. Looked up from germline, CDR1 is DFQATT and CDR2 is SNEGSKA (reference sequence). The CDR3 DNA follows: TGCAGTGCTCCAACTCCGGGACAGGGCGCAGGCCAGCCCCAGCATTTT. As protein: CSAPTPGQGAGQPQHF.

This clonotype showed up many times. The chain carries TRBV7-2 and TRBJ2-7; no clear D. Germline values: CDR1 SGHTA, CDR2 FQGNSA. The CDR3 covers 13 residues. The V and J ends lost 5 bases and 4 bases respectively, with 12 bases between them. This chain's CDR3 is CASSPRPLYEQYF. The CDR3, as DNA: TGTGCCAGCAGCCCCCGACCTCTATACGAGCAGTACTTC. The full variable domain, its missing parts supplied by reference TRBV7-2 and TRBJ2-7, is GAGVSQSPSNKVTEKGKDVELRCDPISGHTALYWYRQSLGQGLEFLIYFQGNSAPDKSGLPSDRFSAERTGGSVSTLTIQRTQQEDSAVYLCASSPRPLYEQYFGPGTRLTVT.

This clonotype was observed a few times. The CDR3 sequence is CSASYFQETQYF. DNA of the CDR3: TGCAGTGCTAGTTACTTTCAAGAGACCCAGTACTTC. The V and J genes are TRBV20-1 and TRBJ2-5; D gene unclear. The V end was cut by 3 bases, the J end by 2 bases, with 7 bases between. Looked up from germline, CDR1 is DFQATT and CDR2 is SNEGSKA (reference sequence). The CDR3 is made up of 12 amino acids.

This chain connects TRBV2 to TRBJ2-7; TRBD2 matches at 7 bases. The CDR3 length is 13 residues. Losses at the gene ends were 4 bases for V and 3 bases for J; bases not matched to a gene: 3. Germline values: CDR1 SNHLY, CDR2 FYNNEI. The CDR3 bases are TGTGCCAGCAGTGTGGGGAGGGTCTACGAGCAGTACTTC. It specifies CASSVGRVYEQYF.

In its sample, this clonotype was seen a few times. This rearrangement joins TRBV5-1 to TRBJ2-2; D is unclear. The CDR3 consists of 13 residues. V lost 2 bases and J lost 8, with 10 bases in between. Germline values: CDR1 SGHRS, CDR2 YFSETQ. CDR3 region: CASSFSETGELFF. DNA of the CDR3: TGCGCCAGCAGCTTCTCTGAAACTGGGGAGCTGTTTTTT.

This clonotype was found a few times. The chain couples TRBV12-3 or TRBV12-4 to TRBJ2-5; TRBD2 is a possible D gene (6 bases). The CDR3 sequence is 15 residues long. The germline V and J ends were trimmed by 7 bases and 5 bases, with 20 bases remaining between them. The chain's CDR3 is CASTLPTGLVETQYF. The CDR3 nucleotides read TGTGCCAGCACCTTACCCACGGGACTGGTGGAGACCCAGTACTTC.

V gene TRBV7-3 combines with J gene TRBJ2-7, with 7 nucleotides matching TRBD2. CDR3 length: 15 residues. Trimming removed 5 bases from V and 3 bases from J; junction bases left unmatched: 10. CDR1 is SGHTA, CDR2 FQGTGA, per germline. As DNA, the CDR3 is TGTGCCAGCAGCATCGGGACTAAAGGTCACTACGAGCAGTACTTC. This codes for CASSIGTKGHYEQYF.

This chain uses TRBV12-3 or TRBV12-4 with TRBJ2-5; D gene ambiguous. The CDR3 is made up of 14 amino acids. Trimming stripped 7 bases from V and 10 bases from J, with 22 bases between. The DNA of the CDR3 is TGTGCCAGCACCTTTTCCCGTCGTATGGATGACCAGTACTTC. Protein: CASTFSRRMDDQYF.

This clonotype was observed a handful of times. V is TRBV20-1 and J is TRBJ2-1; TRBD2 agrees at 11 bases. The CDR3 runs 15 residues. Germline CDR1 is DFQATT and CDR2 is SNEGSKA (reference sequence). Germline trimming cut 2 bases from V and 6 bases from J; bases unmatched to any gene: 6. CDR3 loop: CSARRLAGIGNEQFF. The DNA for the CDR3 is TGCAGTGCTAGACGACTAGCGGGAATTGGCAATGAGCAGTTCTTC.

This CDR3 is CASSLALRDRGGETQYF. The DNA of the CDR3 is TGTGCCAGCAGCTTAGCGCTCCGGGACAGGGGTGGGGAGACCCAGTACTTC. This chain links TRBV7-2 with TRBJ2-5, with 10 bases aligning to TRBD1. J lost 5 bases, V lost 0 bases, and 9 bases had no gene match. Germline values: CDR1 SGHTA, CDR2 FQGNSA. The CDR3 covers 17 residues.

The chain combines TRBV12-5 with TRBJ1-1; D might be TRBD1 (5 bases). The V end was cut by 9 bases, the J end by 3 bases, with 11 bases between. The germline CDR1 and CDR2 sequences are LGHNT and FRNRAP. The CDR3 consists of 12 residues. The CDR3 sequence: CASDDSDTEAFF. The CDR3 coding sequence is TGTGCTAGCGACGACAGCGACACTGAAGCTTTCTTT.

CDR3 in DNA: TGCAGTGCTAGGGGCACGAACGAGGATACGCAGTATTTT. This sequence encodes CSARGTNEDTQYF. The rearrangement links TRBV20-1 to TRBJ2-3; D is uncertain. With 3 bases removed from V and 6 bases from J, the gap between germline ends came to 13 bases. Germline V lookup: CDR1 DFQATT, CDR2 SNEGSKA (reference sequence). The CDR3 contains 13 residues.

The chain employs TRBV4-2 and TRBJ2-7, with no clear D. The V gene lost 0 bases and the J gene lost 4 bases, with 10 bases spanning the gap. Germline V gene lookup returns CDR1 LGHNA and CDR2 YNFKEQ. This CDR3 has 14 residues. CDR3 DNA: TGTGCCAGCAGCCAAGAGCCCGACGTTTACGAGCAGTACTTC. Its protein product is CASSQEPDVYEQYF.

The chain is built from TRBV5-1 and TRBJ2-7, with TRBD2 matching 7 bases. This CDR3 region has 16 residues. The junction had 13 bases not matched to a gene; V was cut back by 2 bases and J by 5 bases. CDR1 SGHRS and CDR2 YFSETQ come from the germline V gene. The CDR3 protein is CASSFPLAASNHEQYF. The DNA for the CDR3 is TGCGCCAGCAGCTTCCCCCTAGCGGCGTCGAACCACGAGCAGTACTTC.

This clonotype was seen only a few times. The CDR3 reads CASSPVGRTSYEQYF. The DNA of the CDR3 is TGTGCCAGCAGCCCCGTCGGGCGGACCTCCTACGAGCAGTACTTC. V and J are TRBV7-2 and TRBJ2-7, with no clear D. V was trimmed by 5 bases and J by 0 bases, leaving 14 bases between them. This CDR3 is built from 15 residues. Germline-derived CDR1 and CDR2 are SGHTA and FQGNSA.

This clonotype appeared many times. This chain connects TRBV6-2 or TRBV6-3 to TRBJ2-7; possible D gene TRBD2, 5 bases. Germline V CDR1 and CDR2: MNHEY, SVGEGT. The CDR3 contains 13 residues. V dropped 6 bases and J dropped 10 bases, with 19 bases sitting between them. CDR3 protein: CASRPRSVEGQYF. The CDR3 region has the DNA TGTGCCAGCAGGCCTCGCTCCGTAGAGGGACAGTACTTC.

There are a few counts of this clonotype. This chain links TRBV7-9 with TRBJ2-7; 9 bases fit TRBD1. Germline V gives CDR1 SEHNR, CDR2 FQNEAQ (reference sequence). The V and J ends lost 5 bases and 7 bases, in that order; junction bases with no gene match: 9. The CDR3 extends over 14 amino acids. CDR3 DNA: TGTGCCAGCAGCCCCCGGACAGGGGTGGGGGAGCAGTACTTC. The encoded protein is CASSPRTGVGEQYF.

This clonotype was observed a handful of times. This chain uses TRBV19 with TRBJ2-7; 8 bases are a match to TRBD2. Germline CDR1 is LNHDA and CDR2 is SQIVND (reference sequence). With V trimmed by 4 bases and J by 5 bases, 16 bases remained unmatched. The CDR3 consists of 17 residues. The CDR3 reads CASSTPGLEARTHEQYF. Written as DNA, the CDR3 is TGTGCCAGTAGTACCCCGGGACTAGAGGCCCGGACCCACGAGCAGTACTTC.

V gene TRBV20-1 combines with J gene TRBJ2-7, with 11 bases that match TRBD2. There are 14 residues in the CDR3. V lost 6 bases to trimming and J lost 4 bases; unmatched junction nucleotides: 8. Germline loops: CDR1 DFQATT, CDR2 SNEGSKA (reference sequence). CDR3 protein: CSAVSGGALYEQYF. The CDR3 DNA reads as TGCAGTGCCGTTAGCGGGGGGGCTTTATACGAGCAGTACTTC.

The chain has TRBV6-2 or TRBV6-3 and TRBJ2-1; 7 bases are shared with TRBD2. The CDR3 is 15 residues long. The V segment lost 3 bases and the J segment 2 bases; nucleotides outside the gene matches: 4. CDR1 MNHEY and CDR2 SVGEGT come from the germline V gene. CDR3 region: CASSYAGATYNEQFF. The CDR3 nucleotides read TGTGCCAGCAGTTATGCGGGAGCTACCTACAATGAGCAGTTCTTC.

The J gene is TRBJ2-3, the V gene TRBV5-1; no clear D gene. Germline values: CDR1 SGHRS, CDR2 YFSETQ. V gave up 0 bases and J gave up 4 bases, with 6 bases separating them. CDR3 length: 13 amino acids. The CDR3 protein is CASSLAEADTQYF. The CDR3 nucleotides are TGCGCCAGCAGCTTGGCCGAAGCAGATACGCAGTATTTT.